Below, 31 T cell receptor beta chains from the same sample are listed, as sequenced in a study of control samples from healthy donors and cancer patients. This table comes from immunoSEQ multiplex PCR, and its TCRdb copy is limited to in-frame clones, with some not included. The sample records roughly 180,000 clones, approximately 94% being singletons. The sequenced sample was blood. These receptor sequences come from a woman between 18 and 30 years old in good health.

V usage is TRBV10-3 and J usage is TRBJ1-6, with 11 bases fitting TRBD1. The CDR3 contains 16 residues. Per germline, CDR1 ENHRY and CDR2 SYGVKD. V was clipped by 0 bases and J by 7 bases; unmatched bases: 2. The CDR3: CAISESGQGGNSPLHF. The CDR3 coding sequence is TGTGCCATCAGTGAGTCGGGACAGGGGGGAAATTCACCCCTCCACTTT.

The chain employs TRBV6-2 or TRBV6-3 and TRBJ1-1; tentatively, D is TRBD1 (5 bases). Per the germline V gene, CDR1 is MNHEY and CDR2 is SVGEGT. The CDR3 length is 13 residues. V lost 0 bases and J 8 bases, leaving 10 bases between the germline ends. CDR3: CASSYSRVVEAFF. The CDR3 DNA sequence: TGTGCCAGCAGTTACTCCAGGGTTGTGGAAGCTTTCTTT.

This clone was counted a single time. V and J are TRBV2 and TRBJ1-4; TRBD1 is a possible D gene (6 bases). Looked up from germline, CDR1 is SNHLY and CDR2 is FYNNEI. CDR3 length: 14 residues. V lost 4 bases, J lost 7 bases, and 13 bases lay in between. The CDR3 loop reads CASSARGLSEKLFF. The CDR3 DNA sequence: TGTGCCAGCAGTGCAAGGGGGTTGAGTGAAAAACTGTTTTTT.

The chain joins TRBV3-1 (or the pseudogene TRBV3-2) to TRBJ1-1; D might be TRBD1 (5 bases). This CDR3 is built from 14 residues. CDR1 and CDR2 (germline): LGHDT, YNNKEL (reference sequence). V lost 1 base, J lost 6 bases, and 12 bases lay in between. The CDR3 region is CASSQGIRGAEAFF. CDR3 nucleotides: TGTGCCAGCAGCCAAGGAATTAGGGGCGCTGAAGCTTTCTTT.

The rearrangement joins TRBV19 to TRBJ2-1; D ambiguous. Germline CDR1 and CDR2: LNHDA and SQIVND (reference sequence). The CDR3 length is 12 residues. Trimming stripped 6 bases from V and 6 bases from J, with 9 bases between. CDR3 nucleotides: TGTGCCAGTAGCCATCCAGCCAATGAGCAGTTCTTC. Its translation: CASSHPANEQFF.

This clone has a handful of counts. The J gene is TRBJ1-5, the V gene TRBV4-1, with a weak D call TRBD1 (5 bases). The ends were cut back, 0 bases at V and 6 bases at J, with 18 bases in the middle. The CDR3 contains 17 residues. Germline assignment: CDR1 MGHRA and CDR2 YSYEKL. Here the CDR3 DNA reads TGCGCCAGCAGCCAAGATCTCGGAACAGTCACAGGTCAGCCCCAGCATTTT. Translation gives CASSQDLGTVTGQPQHF.

The chain joins TRBV2 to TRBJ1-2; weak D call: TRBD1 (6 bases). This CDR3 has 12 residues. Trimming stripped 7 bases from V and 7 bases from J, with 13 bases between. CDR1 is SNHLY and CDR2 is FYNNEI in the germline V gene. CDR3 nucleotides: TGTGCCAGCACAACAGGGTTCATTGGCTACACCTTC. This codes for CASTTGFIGYTF.

This chain links TRBV7-8 with TRBJ2-7; D tentatively reads TRBD1 or TRBD2 (5 bases each). Between the trimmed V and J ends, which lost 1 base and 1 base, there was a span of 11 bases. CDR3 length: 15 amino acids. CDR1 and CDR2 from the germline V gene are SGHVS and FQNEAQ. The CDR3 nucleotides are TGTGCCAGCAGCTTAGGGGGACCGAGTTCCTACGAGCAGTACTTC. This encodes CASSLGGPSSYEQYF.

This sequence joins TRBV7-2 and TRBJ2-5, with TRBD1 matching over 7 bases. Germline CDR1 and CDR2: SGHTA and FQGNSA. Trimming removed 5 bases from V and 5 bases from J; junction bases left unmatched: 8. This CDR3 comprises 14 residues. The CDR3 here is CASSTPGQHETQYF. Written as DNA, the CDR3 is TGTGCCAGCAGCACACCGGGACAGCACGAGACCCAGTACTTC.

On this clone: Other DNA sequences in the sample encode the same CDR3. V and J are TRBV5-6 and TRBJ2-3; the D gene is possibly TRBD1 (6 bases). Germline V gene sequence: CDR1 SGHDT, CDR2 YYEEEE. The V gene lost 2 bases and the J gene lost 3 bases, with 7 bases spanning the gap. The CDR3 sequence is 13 residues long. The CDR3 DNA sequence: TGTGCCAGCAGCTTAGGGGGAACAGATACGCAGTATTTT. Amino acid sequence: CASSLGGTDTQYF.

This clone was found once. The chain joins TRBV10-3 to TRBJ2-5; no reliable D call. The germline V gene encodes CDR1 ENHRY and CDR2 SYGVKD. V lost 1 base to trimming and J lost 4 bases, with 10 bases between them. The CDR3 is 14 amino acids. The CDR3 nucleotides read TGTGCCATCAGTGAGTTCGGTAGTAGAGAGACCCAGTACTTC. It yields the protein CAISEFGSRETQYF.

The chain has TRBV5-1 and TRBJ2-1; 14 nucleotides align to TRBD2. The CDR3 runs 15 residues. Looked up from germline, CDR1 is SGHRS and CDR2 is YFSETQ. Trimming removed 0 bases from V and 9 bases from J; junction bases left unmatched: 2. CDR3 DNA sequence: TGCGCCAGCAGCTTGGGACTAGCGGGGGGGCCTGAGCAGTTCTTC. It yields the protein CASSLGLAGGPEQFF.

The V and J genes are TRBV11-1 and TRBJ2-5; TRBD2 aligns across 8 bases. The length of the CDR3 is 14 residues. With V trimmed by 4 bases and J by 4 bases, 5 bases remained unmatched. Germline lookup yields CDR1 SGHAT and CDR2 FQDESV (reference sequence). CDR3 protein: CASSSLGGGETQYF. DNA of the CDR3: TGTGCCAGCAGCTCCCTCGGGGGGGGAGAGACCCAGTACTTC.

The chain has TRBV11-2 and TRBJ2-5; 8 nucleotides align to TRBD2. V trimming: 5 bases; J trimming: 0 bases; junction bases outside the gene matches: 8. Germline V lookup: CDR1 SGHAT, CDR2 FQNNGV. The CDR3 length is 16 residues. CDR3 nucleotides: TGTGCCAGCAGCCCCCGGGGGGGGGTCTACCAAGAGACCCAGTACTTC. Translation gives CASSPRGGVYQETQYF.

The V call is TRBV6-6, the J call TRBJ2-1, with no clear D. Per germline, CDR1 MNHNY and CDR2 SVGAGI (reference sequence). V lost 7 bases, J lost 9 bases, and 22 bases lay in between. CDR3 length: 15 residues. As DNA, the CDR3 is TGTGCCAGCACCACTGCGGCCCAGAGTAACGGTGAGCAGTTCTTC. It specifies CASTTAAQSNGEQFF.

This clone was observed a single time. V usage is TRBV20-1 and J usage is TRBJ2-7, with D unclear. The V and J ends lost 0 bases and 6 bases respectively, with 6 bases between them. Germline loops: CDR1 DFQATT, CDR2 SNEGSKA (reference sequence). The CDR3 loop spans 11 amino acids. This CDR3 is CSARDWSEQYF. In DNA form, the CDR3 reads TGCAGTGCTAGAGATTGGTCCGAGCAGTACTTC.

This chain joins TRBV15 and TRBJ1-4; D is ambiguous. Between the trimmed V and J ends, which lost 6 bases and 0 bases, there was a span of 17 bases. Germline assignment: CDR1 LNHNV and CDR2 YYDKDF (reference sequence). The CDR3 covers 17 residues. In nucleotides, the CDR3 is TGTGCCACCAGACGGGCCGTGGGCAGAGCAACTAATGAAAAACTGTTTTTT. This encodes CATRRAVGRATNEKLFF. The full variable domain, rest sourced from reference TRBV15 and TRBJ1-4, is DAMVIQNPRYQVTQFGKPVTLSCSQTLNHNVMYWYQQKSSQAPKLLFHYYDKDFNNEADTPDNFQSRRPNTSFCFLDIRSPGLGDTAMYLCATRRAVGRATNEKLFFGSGTQLSVL.

The rearrangement uses TRBV7-3 and TRBJ1-2; no clear D. The CDR3 is made up of 13 amino acids. V was cut by 5 bases and J by 8 bases, with 15 bases left in between. From germline, CDR1 is SGHTA and CDR2 FQGTGA. For the CDR3, the DNA is TGTGCCAGCAGCCCTTGGAGGGATACGGGCTACACCTTC. Translation gives CASSPWRDTGYTF.

V gene TRBV4-3 combines with J gene TRBJ2-3, with 7 bases fitting TRBD1. The germline gives CDR1 LGHNA, CDR2 YSLEER. The V segment lost 0 bases and the J segment 13 bases; nucleotides outside the gene matches: 7. This CDR3 has 13 residues. The CDR3 region is CASSQDPTGIKYF. The CDR3 DNA reads TGCGCCAGCAGCCAAGATCCGACAGGGATTAAGTATTTT.

This sequence joins TRBV6-5 and TRBJ2-7; D is ambiguous. Deletions cut 0 bases from V and 2 bases from J, with 11 bases between. Germline V CDR1 and CDR2: MNHEY, SVGAGI. This CDR3 is 15 amino acids long. The DNA of the CDR3 is TGTGCCAGCAGTTACTCCCCGGGTAACCCCTACGAGCAGTACTTC. Encoded protein: CASSYSPGNPYEQYF.

The rearrangement links TRBV6-5 to TRBJ1-1; the match to TRBD1 covers 7 bases. The CDR3 length is 15 residues. V lost 8 bases to trimming and J lost 0 bases; unmatched junction nucleotides: 9. The V gene's germline CDR1 is MNHEY and CDR2 SVGAGI. CDR3 amino acids: CASQRQGYMNTEAFF. The DNA of the CDR3 is TGTGCCAGCCAACGACAGGGCTACATGAACACTGAAGCTTTCTTT.

The chain carries TRBV21-1 and TRBJ1-2. TRBV21-1 is a documented pseudogene. This CDR3 is 13 amino acids long. CDR3 bases: TGTGCCAGCAGCGGTACTAGGGAATCTGGCTACACCTTC. It is translated as CASSGTRESGYTF.

The chain employs TRBV11-2 and TRBJ2-7; D gene unclear. V lost 4 bases and J lost 0, with 13 bases in between. This CDR3 has 15 amino acids. Germline loops: CDR1 SGHAT, CDR2 FQNNGV. CDR3 loop: CASSSWTTLSYEQYF. CDR3 sequence (DNA): TGTGCCAGCAGCTCCTGGACGACACTCTCCTACGAGCAGTACTTC.

A word on this clone: At one boundary the junction diverges from the germline segment, which might be a read error. This chain connects TRBV20-1 to TRBJ1-2, with TRBD1 matching 11 bases. Germline values: CDR1 DFQATT, CDR2 SNEGSKA (reference sequence). CDR3 size: 11 residues. This CDR3 reads CSATSGQGALF. CDR3 sequence (DNA): TGCAGTGCTACCTCAGGACAGGGGGCCCTCTTC.

This sequence joins TRBV11-1 and TRBJ2-5; tentative D call: TRBD1 (6 bases). The CDR3 has 13 amino acids. Deletions cut 7 bases from V and 5 bases from J, with 14 bases between. Germline V gene sequence: CDR1 SGHAT, CDR2 FQDESV (reference sequence). The CDR3 nucleotides read TGTGCCAGCATTCGCAGGGGTGGGGAGACCCAGTACTTC. As protein: CASIRRGGETQYF.

The chain employs TRBV28 and TRBJ2-1; maybe TRBD1 (6 bases). From germline, CDR1 is MDHEN and CDR2 SYDVKM. The CDR3 length is 14 residues. The ends were cut back, 9 bases at V and 4 bases at J, with 16 bases in the middle. In nucleotides, the CDR3 is TGTGCCAGTTGTAAGACAGGATTATACAATGAGCAGTTCTTC. Amino acid sequence: CASCKTGLYNEQFF.

The chain employs TRBV12-3 or TRBV12-4 and TRBJ2-2; D remains ambiguous. The germline V and J ends were trimmed by 4 bases and 9 bases, with 9 bases remaining between them. The CDR3 is 12 amino acids. The CDR3 is CASSYEWRELFF. CDR3 bases: TGTGCCAGCAGTTACGAGTGGCGGGAGCTGTTTTTT.

The chain employs TRBV19 and TRBJ1-1; D uncertain. Germline V gives CDR1 LNHDA, CDR2 SQIVND (reference sequence). The CDR3 is made up of 14 amino acids. Trimming cost V 7 bases and J 5 bases, with 17 bases left between them. CDR3 in DNA: TGTGCCAGTATGGGGATCTCGAGGAGTACTGAAGCTTTCTTT. As protein: CASMGISRSTEAFF.

This chain joins TRBV5-6 and TRBJ1-6; a weak D match, TRBD1 (5 bases). Trimming pared 3 bases from V and 10 bases from J, leaving 8 bases between. The CDR3 has 12 residues. Germline values: CDR1 SGHDT, CDR2 YYEEEE. CDR3 DNA sequence: TGTGCCAGCAGCTCTTGGGGCTCACCCCTCCACTTT. Its translation: CASSSWGSPLHF.

The chain combines TRBV4-1 with TRBJ2-7, with 9 positions matching TRBD1. The germline V gene has CDR1 MGHRA and CDR2 YSYEKL. Unmatched junction bases numbered 5, after V lost 4 bases and J lost 4 bases. The CDR3 contains 14 residues. The CDR3 nucleotides read TGCGCCAGCAGCCTCGGGACAGGGCGGTACGAGCAGTACTTC. It codes for CASSLGTGRYEQYF.

The rearrangement links TRBV5-1 to TRBJ1-5; 7 positions match TRBD1. The CDR3 length is 15 residues. CDR1 is SGHRS and CDR2 is YFSETQ in the germline V gene. The V gene end was trimmed by 4 bases and the J gene end by 0 bases; junction bases not matched to a gene: 4. CDR3 residues: CASSLGQTSNQPQHF. In DNA, the CDR3 is TGCGCCAGCAGCCTGGGACAGACTAGCAATCAGCCCCAGCATTTT.